The sequence of this T cell receptor (beta chain) was determined in a study of human T cells and chemical hapten exposure. Whole blood that had not been fractionated was the source of extracted total RNA. With 1 base clipped from V and 4 bases from J, the junction kept 7 bases outside the gene matches. Germline V CDR1 and CDR2: MGHDK, SYGVNS. The CDR3 is made up of 17 amino acids. Regarding the study as a whole: Among TCRs, those above 1 in 1000 frequency were unaffected by DPC sensitization.

Each cDNA molecule in the library carried unique molecular identifiers. Study processing details: Sequenced samples showed a median of around 100,000 TCRs each, with counts running from around 20,000 to 690,000. MiXCR, run by TCRdb on the 5' RACE reads, gives a single entry per CDR3 protein. TCRdb assigned the V and J calls; the authors' analysis was not used. Here the sample spans 150,000 or so distinct CDR3 sequences, around 4% being singletons. This clonotype was seen at least ten times. Its cognate antigen is unknown. The clonotype was recovered from a female donor in good health. V gene TRBV25-1 combines with J gene TRBJ2-5; 12 bases line up with TRBD2. The CDR3, as DNA: TGTGCCAGCAGTGAATCCCCTAGCGGGGGGGGGTTAGAGACCCAGTACTTC. Amino acids: CASSESPSGGGLETQYF.